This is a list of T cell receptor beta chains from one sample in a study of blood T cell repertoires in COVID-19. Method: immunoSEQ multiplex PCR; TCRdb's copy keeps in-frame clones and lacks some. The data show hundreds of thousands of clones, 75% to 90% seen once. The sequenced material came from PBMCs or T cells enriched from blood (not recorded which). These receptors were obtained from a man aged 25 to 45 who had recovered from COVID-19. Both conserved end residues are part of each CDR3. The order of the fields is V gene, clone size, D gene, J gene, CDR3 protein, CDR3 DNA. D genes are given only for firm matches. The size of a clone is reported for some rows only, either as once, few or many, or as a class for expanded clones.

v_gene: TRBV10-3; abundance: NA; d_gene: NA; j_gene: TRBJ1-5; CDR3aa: CAISESRQANQPQHF; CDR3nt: TGTGCCATCAGTGAGTCCCGACAGGCCAATCAGCCCCAGCATTTT
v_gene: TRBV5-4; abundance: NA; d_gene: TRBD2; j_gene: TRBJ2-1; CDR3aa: CASSLGLAGVSEQFF; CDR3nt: TGTGCCAGCAGCTTGGGACTAGCGGGAGTTAGTGAGCAGTTCTTC
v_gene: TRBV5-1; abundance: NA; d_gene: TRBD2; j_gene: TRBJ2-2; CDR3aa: CASSLTAGGSAGELFF; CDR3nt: TGCGCCAGCAGCTTGACCGCGGGGGGATCGGCCGGGGAGCTGTTTTTT
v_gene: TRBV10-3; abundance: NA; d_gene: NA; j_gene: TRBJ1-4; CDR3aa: CAISGSNEKLFF; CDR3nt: TGTGCCATCTCAGGGTCTAATGAAAAACTGTTTTTT
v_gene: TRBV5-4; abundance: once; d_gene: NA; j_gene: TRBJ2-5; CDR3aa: CASSSPTGGGETQYF; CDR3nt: TGTGCCAGCAGCTCCCCCACAGGGGGGGGAGAGACCCAGTACTTC
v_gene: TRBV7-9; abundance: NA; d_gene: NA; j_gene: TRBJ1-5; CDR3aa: CASSLARFGNQPQHF; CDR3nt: TGTGCCAGCAGCTTAGCCAGGTTTGGCAATCAGCCCCAGCATTTT
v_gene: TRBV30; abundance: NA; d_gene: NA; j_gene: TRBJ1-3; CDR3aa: CASFTNRVAGNTIYF; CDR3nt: TGTGCCTCTTTCACAAACAGGGTAGCTGGAAACACCATATATTTT
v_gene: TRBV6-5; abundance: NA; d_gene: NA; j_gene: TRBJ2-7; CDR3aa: CASSYSPRGEQYF; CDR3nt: TGTGCCAGCAGTTACTCCCCCCGGGGGGAGCAGTACTTC
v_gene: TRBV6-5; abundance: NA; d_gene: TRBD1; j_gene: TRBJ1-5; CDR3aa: CASSRDRDGQPQHF; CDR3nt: TGTGCCAGCAGCCGAGACAGGGATGGTCAGCCCCAGCATTTT
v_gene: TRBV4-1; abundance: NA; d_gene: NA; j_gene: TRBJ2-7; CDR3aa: CASSQEVFGTSSSYEQYF; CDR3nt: TGCGCCAGCAGCCAAGAAGTTTTCGGGACAAGTTCCTCCTACGAGCAGTACTTC
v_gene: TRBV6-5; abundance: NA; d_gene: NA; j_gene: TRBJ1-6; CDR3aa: CASTPGGLWNSPLHF; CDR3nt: TGTGCCAGCACCCCGGGGGGTTTGTGGAATTCACCCCTCCACTTT
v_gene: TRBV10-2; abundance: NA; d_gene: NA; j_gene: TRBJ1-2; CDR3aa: CASMTDSYGYTF; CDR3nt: TGCGCCAGCATGACAGACAGTTATGGCTACACCTTC
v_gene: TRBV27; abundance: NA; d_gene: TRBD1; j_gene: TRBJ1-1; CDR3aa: CASSQMQGARNTEAFF; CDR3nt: TGTGCCAGCAGTCAAATGCAGGGGGCTAGGAACACTGAAGCTTTCTTT
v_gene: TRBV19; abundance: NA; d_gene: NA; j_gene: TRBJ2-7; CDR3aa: CASSRSGEAYEQYF; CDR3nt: TGTGCCAGTAGCCGCTCGGGAGAGGCCTACGAGCAGTACTTC
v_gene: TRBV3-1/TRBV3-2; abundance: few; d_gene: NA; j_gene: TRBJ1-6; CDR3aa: CASSQDLGGGGSPLHF; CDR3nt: TGTGCCAGCAGCCAAGACCTGGGCGGGGGTGGCTCACCCCTCCACTTT
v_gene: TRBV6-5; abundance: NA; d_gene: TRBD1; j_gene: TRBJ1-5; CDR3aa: CASSPWDSIQPQHF; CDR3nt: TGTGCCAGCAGCCCCTGGGACAGCATTCAGCCCCAGCATTTT
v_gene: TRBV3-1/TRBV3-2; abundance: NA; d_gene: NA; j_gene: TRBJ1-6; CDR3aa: CASSQEQADNSPLHF; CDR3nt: TGTGCCAGCAGCCAAGAACAGGCTGATAATTCACCCCTCCACTTT
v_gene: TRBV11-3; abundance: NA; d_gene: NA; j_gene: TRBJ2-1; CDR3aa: CASSRDSYNEQFF; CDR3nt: TGTGCCAGCAGCCGGGACTCCTACAATGAGCAGTTCTTC
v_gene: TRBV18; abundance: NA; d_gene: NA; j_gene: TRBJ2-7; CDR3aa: CASSPSEQYF; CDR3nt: TGTGCCAGCTCACCCTCCGAGCAGTACTTC
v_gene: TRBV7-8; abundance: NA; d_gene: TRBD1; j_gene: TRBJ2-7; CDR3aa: CASSIGQVSYEQYF; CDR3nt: TGTGCCAGCAGCATTGGACAGGTTTCCTACGAGCAGTACTTC
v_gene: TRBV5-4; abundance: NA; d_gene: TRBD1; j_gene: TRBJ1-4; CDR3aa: CASSLAGQGFVNEKLFF; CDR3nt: TGTGCCAGCAGCTTGGCGGGACAGGGTTTTGTTAATGAAAAACTGTTTTTT
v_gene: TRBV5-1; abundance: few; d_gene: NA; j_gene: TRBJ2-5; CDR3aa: CASSSLQGYEETQYF; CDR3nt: TGCGCCAGCAGCTCCCTACAGGGTTATGAAGAGACCCAGTACTTC
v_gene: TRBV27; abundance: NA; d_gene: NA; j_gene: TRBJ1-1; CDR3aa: CASSLGGVDTEAFF; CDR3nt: TGTGCCAGCAGTTTAGGGGGGGTTGACACTGAAGCTTTCTTT
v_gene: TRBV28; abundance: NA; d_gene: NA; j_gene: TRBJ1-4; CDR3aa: CASSGAPREKLFF; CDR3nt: TGTGCCAGCAGCGGTGCCCCTCGAGAAAAACTGTTTTTT
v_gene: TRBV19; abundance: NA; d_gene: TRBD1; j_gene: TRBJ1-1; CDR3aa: CASSRTGNTEAFF; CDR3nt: TGTGCCAGTAGTAGGACAGGGAACACTGAAGCTTTCTTT
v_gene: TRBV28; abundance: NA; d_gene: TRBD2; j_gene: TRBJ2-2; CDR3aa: CASSLAGGPSNTGELFF; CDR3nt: TGTGCCAGCAGTTTAGCGGGAGGGCCCTCGAACACCGGGGAGCTGTTTTTT
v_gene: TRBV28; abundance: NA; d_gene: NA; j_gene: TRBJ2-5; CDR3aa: CASNGAGPLQETQYF; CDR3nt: TGTGCCAGCAACGGGGCGGGACCTCTACAAGAGACCCAGTACTTC
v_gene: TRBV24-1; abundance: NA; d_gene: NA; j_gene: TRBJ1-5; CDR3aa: CATGALGNQPQHF; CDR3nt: TGTGCCACCGGAGCTTTAGGCAATCAGCCCCAGCATTTT
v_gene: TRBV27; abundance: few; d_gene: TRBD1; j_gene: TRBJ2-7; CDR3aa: CASSLTGREQYF; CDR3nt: TGTGCCAGCAGCCTGACAGGGCGCGAGCAGTACTTC
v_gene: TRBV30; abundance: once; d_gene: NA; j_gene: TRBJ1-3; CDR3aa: CAWSLGNTIYF; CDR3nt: TGTGCCTGGTCACTGGGAAACACCATATATTTT